This entry lists 5 T cell receptor beta chains sequenced from one sample in a study of metastatic and nonmetastatic thyroid tumors. TCRdb reprocessed the PCR reads using MiXCR. The sample has 20,000 to 25,000 clones, 20% to 25% seen once; the top ten hold 5.5% to 8%. Thyroid surgery was performed in patients who had received no treatment beforehand. Sequenced sample: tumor tissue. The receptors here all came from a female donor with papillary thyroid cancer or a benign thyroid nodule (not recorded which). Some clones in this sample may be carry-over from other donors' samples.

The gene calls are TRBV7-2 and TRBJ2-1; a possible D gene is TRBD2 (5 bases). CDR3 length equals 16 residues. Germline V gives CDR1 SGHTA, CDR2 FQGNSA. V lost 0 bases, J lost 7 bases, and 16 bases lay in between. Here the CDR3 DNA reads TGTGCCAGCAGCTTAGCGCTCGAGGGCACTAAAAATGAGCAGTTCTTC. Protein product: CASSLALEGTKNEQFF.

This clone qualifies as medium-sized. The chain joins TRBV28 to TRBJ1-5; D may be TRBD1 (6 bases). V lost 8 bases, J lost 5 bases, and 13 bases lay in between. The germline V gene encodes CDR1 MDHEN and CDR2 SYDVKM. The CDR3 covers 13 residues. CDR3 nucleotides: TGTGCCAGCGCCGGACAGAGCTATCAGCCCCAGCATTTT. This codes for CASAGQSYQPQHF. Variable domain in full (rest from reference TRBV28 and TRBJ1-5): DVKVTQSSRYLVKRTGEKVFLECVQDMDHENMFWYRQDPGLGLRLIYFSYDVKMKEKGDIPEGYSVSREKKERFSLILESASTNQTSMYLCASAGQSYQPQHFGDGTRLSIL.

This clone has at least ten counts. The chain uses TRBV2 and TRBJ1-4, with D uncertain. In germline, CDR1 is SNHLY, CDR2 FYNNEI. The CDR3 totals 17 residues. Between the trimmed V and J ends, which lost 5 bases and 0 bases, there was a span of 16 bases. CDR3 in DNA: TGTGCCAGCAGTACGCGGACGGACGACTCAACTAATGAAAAACTGTTTTTT. It yields the protein CASSTRTDDSTNEKLFF.

By sample fraction, this clone is medium-sized. This chain joins TRBV28 and TRBJ2-3; perhaps TRBD2 as D (6 bases). Germline-derived CDR1 and CDR2 are MDHEN and SYDVKM. The CDR3 is 13 residues long. V lost 6 bases, J lost 5 bases, and 12 bases lay in between. In DNA form, the CDR3 reads TGTGCCAGCAGCAATGCCGGGGGAGATACGCAGTATTTT. Its translation: CASSNAGGDTQYF.

This clone was counted between two and nine times. The V and J genes are TRBV27 and TRBJ2-7; 8 nucleotides agree with TRBD2. The germline gives CDR1 MNHEY, CDR2 SMNVEV (reference sequence). V gave up 6 bases and J gave up 3 bases; unmatched junction bases: 10. CDR3 length: 15 residues. This CDR3 is CASRALAGWSYEQYF. The CDR3 DNA is TGTGCCAGCAGGGCTTTAGCGGGATGGAGCTACGAGCAGTACTTC.